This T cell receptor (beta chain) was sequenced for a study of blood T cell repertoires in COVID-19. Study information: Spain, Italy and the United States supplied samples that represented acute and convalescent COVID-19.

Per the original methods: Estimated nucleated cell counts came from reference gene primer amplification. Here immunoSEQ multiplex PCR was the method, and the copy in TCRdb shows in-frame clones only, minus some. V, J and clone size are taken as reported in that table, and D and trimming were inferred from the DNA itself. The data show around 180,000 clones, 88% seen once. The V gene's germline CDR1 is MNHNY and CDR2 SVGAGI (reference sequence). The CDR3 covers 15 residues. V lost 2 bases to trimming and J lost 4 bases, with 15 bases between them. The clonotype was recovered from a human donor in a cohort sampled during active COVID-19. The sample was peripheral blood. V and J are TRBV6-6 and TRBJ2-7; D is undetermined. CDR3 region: CASSYEATLSYEQYF. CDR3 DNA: TGTGCCAGCAGTTACGAAGCCACCTTATCTTACGAGCAGTACTTC.